This T cell receptor beta chain was retrieved from a study of T cells in narcolepsy. Study findings and constraints: Healthy controls reportedly lacked the autoreactive clonotypes serially found in patients' blood.

This clone has just one count. Its target is unknown. TCRdb's table, derived via immunoSEQ multiplex PCR, lists solely in-frame clones and lacks some. This sample has under 40,000 clones, with 75% to 85% found just once. Germline CDR1 and CDR2: MNHNS and SASEGT. Losses at the gene ends were 4 bases for V and 2 bases for J; bases not matched to a gene: 11. CDR3 length equals 17 residues. The V and J genes are TRBV6-1 and TRBJ1-2, with 9 nucleotides matching TRBD1. Sample: CD45RA- memory CD4+ T cells from PBMCs. This sequence was found in a human donor with narcolepsy. The CDR3 is CASSVRGTGSGNYGYTF. The CDR3 bases are TGTGCCAGCAGTGTTCGGGGGACAGGGAGTGGAAACTATGGCTACACCTTC.